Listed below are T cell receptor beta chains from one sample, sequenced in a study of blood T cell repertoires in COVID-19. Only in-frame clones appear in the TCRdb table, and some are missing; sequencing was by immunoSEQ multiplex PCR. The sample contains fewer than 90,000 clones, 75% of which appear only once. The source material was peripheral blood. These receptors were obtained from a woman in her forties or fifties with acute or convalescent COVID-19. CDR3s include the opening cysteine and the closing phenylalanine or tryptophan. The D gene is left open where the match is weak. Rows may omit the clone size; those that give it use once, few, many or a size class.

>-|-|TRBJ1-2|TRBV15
CATSRDLRGDVYGYTF
TGTGCCACCAGCAGAGATCTCCGGGGGGATGTCTATGGCTACACCTTC
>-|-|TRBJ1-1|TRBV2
CASSRGTKEAFF
TGTGCCAGCAGTCGGGGGACGAAAGAAGCTTTCTTT
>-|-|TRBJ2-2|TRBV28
CASSPDSNTGELFF
TGTGCCAGCAGCCCTGACAGTAACACCGGGGAGCTGTTTTTT
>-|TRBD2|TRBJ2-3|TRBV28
CASSFGGAGGPTDTQYF
TGTGCCAGCAGTTTCGGAGGGGCGGGGGGCCCCACAGATACGCAGTATTTT
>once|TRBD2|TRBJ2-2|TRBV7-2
CASSWTSGGAFGELFF
TGTGCCAGCAGCTGGACTAGCGGGGGGGCGTTTGGGGAGCTGTTTTTT
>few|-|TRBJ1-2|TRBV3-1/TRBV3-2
CASSPGGRGYGYTF
TGTGCCAGCAGCCCCGGGGGGCGAGGCTATGGCTACACCTTC
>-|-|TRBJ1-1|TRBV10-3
CATLGARGPNTEAFF
TGTGCCACCCTAGGAGCGCGGGGCCCAAACACTGAAGCTTTCTTT
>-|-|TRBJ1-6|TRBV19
CASRSGQLNNSPLHF
TGTGCCAGTAGATCCGGACAGCTTAATAATTCACCCCTCCACTTT
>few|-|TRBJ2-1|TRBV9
CASSVSRGTYNEQFF
TGTGCCAGCAGCGTTTCCAGGGGCACCTACAATGAGCAGTTCTTC
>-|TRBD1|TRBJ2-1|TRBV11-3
CASSSGQGPYNEQFF
TGTGCCAGCAGCTCGGGACAGGGACCCTACAATGAGCAGTTCTTC
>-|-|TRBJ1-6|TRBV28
CASSLSGVANSPLHF
TGTGCCAGCAGTTTATCTGGGGTAGCGAATTCACCCCTCCACTTT
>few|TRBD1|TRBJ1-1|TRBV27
CASNPEGDRGRGTEAFF
TGTGCCAGCAACCCCGAGGGGGACAGGGGTAGGGGGACTGAAGCTTTCTTT
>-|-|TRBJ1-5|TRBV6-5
CASSYSWGDNQPQHF
TGTGCCAGCAGTTACTCGTGGGGCGACAATCAGCCCCAGCATTTT
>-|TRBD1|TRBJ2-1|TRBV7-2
CASSPGQGKGEQFF
TGTGCCAGCAGCCCCGGACAGGGGAAGGGTGAGCAGTTCTTC
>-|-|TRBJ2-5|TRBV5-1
CASSLEGGAWETQYF
TGCGCCAGCAGCTTGGAAGGGGGGGCATGGGAGACCCAGTACTTC
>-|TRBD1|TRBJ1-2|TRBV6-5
CASSPGTVGGYTF
TGTGCCAGCAGTCCCGGGACAGTTGGGGGCTACACCTTC
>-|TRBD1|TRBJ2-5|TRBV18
CASSPLRGPGQETQYF
TGTGCCAGCTCACCACTTAGGGGGCCCGGCCAAGAGACCCAGTACTTC
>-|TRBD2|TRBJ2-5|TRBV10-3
CAIQPGRDQETQYF
TGTGCCATCCAACCCGGGAGGGATCAAGAGACCCAGTACTTC
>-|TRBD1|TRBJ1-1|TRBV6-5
CASSSRDRMNTEAFF
TGTGCCAGCAGCTCAAGGGACAGGATGAACACTGAAGCTTTCTTT
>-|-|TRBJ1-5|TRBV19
CASSGDRNQPQHF
TGTGCCAGTAGTGGAGACAGAAATCAGCCCCAGCATTTT
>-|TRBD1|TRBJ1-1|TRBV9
CASSSRQGANTEAFF
TGTGCCAGCAGCTCACGACAGGGAGCGAACACTGAAGCTTTCTTT
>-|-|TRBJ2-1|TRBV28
CASSQGGIFHEQFF
TGTGCCAGCAGTCAGGGTGGGATATTTCATGAGCAGTTCTTC
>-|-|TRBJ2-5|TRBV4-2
CASSQGARETQYF
TGTGCCAGCAGCCAAGGGGCCAGAGAGACCCAGTACTTC
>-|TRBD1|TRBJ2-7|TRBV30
CAGDDGQGLSYEQYF
TGTGCCGGGGATGACGGACAGGGGTTATCCTACGAGCAGTACTTC
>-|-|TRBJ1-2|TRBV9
CASSVDTGSSLGYTF
TGTGCCAGCAGCGTAGATACAGGCTCTAGTCTTGGCTACACCTTC
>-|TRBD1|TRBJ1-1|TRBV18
CASSPMTGLNTEAFF
TGTGCCAGCTCACCCATGACAGGGTTGAACACTGAAGCTTTCTTT
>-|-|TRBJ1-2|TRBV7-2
CASRRDNYGYTF
TGTGCCAGCAGGCGGGACAACTATGGCTACACCTTC
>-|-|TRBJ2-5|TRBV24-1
CATSDPGQTETQYF
TGTGCCACCAGTGACCCGGGACAAACAGAGACCCAGTACTTC